Each of the 29 T cell receptor beta chains below was sequenced from the same sample in a study of early T cells in non-severe SARS-CoV-2 infection. TCRdb fed the 5' RACE reads into MiXCR, producing one record per CDR3 protein. This sample has about 60,000 distinct CDR3 sequences, with over 10% found just once. Sequencing was carried out using whole blood. The source of these receptors is an adult who was a healthcare worker with PCR-confirmed SARS-CoV-2 infection or an uninfected control (not recorded which).

At least ten counts were recorded for this clonotype. The rearrangement links TRBV5-5 to TRBJ1-2, with no clear D. CDR3 length equals 12 residues. Trimming removed 0 bases at V and 8 bases at J, with 8 bases between. Germline loops: CDR1 SGHKS, CDR2 YYEKEE (reference sequence). The CDR3 nucleotides read TGTGCCAGCAGCTTGGGTGTTGGAGGCTACACCTTC. Amino acids: CASSLGVGGYTF.

This clonotype was counted at least ten times. This rearrangement joins TRBV10-2 to TRBJ2-1, with 11 bases matching TRBD1. Germline V CDR1 and CDR2: WSHSY, SAAADI. Germline trimming cut 6 bases from V and 7 bases from J; bases unmatched to any gene: 8. The CDR3 contains 15 residues. The CDR3 loop is CASRSGQGAENEQFF. The DNA of the CDR3 is TGCGCCAGCAGATCCGGACAGGGGGCGGAGAATGAGCAGTTCTTC.

This clonotype was counted a few times. V is TRBV28 and J is TRBJ2-7; TRBD1 matches at 8 bases. Germline CDR1 is MDHEN and CDR2 is SYDVKM. This CDR3 contains 14 residues. Trimming at V came to 3 bases and at J to 3 bases, leaving 4 bases not matched to a gene. CDR3 nucleotide sequence: TGTGCCAGCAGTTTTGAACAGGGGGGCTACGAGCAGTACTTC. This encodes CASSFEQGGYEQYF.

This clonotype was detected a few times. This sequence joins TRBV18 and TRBJ1-1, with 8 nucleotides matching TRBD1. After removal of 0 bases from V and 3 bases from J, the junction contained 9 bases not matched to a gene. The CDR3 extends over 17 amino acids. Germline CDR1 and CDR2: KGHSH and LQKENI. The CDR3: CASSPPAQGALYTEAFF. In nucleotides, the CDR3 is TGTGCCAGCTCACCACCAGCGCAGGGGGCGTTGTACACTGAAGCTTTCTTT.

The table lists this clonotype with a few counts. This chain uses TRBV21-1 with TRBJ2-7; the table's D call TRBD1 went unverified against the DNA. TRBV21-1 is tagged as a pseudogene. The CDR3 runs 19 residues. Written as DNA, the CDR3 is TGTGCCAGCAGCAAAGAAGGCAGGGGGCGCCGATTTACCTCCTACGAGCAGTACTTC. This codes for CASSKEGRGRRFTSYEQYF.

This chain connects TRBV27 to TRBJ2-4, with 11 bases aligning to TRBD2. The CDR3 has 17 amino acids. Germline V gene sequence: CDR1 MNHEY, CDR2 SMNVEV (reference sequence). V was clipped by 4 bases and J by 5 bases; unmatched bases: 10. CDR3 sequence reads: CASSWTSGRRGENIQYF. The CDR3 DNA is TGTGCCAGCAGTTGGACTAGCGGGCGCCGCGGTGAAAACATTCAGTACTTC.

This clonotype came up many times. V is TRBV20-1 and J is TRBJ1-5, with 7 positions matching TRBD1. The V gene end was trimmed by 4 bases and the J gene end by 11 bases; junction bases not matched to a gene: 5. Germline V gene sequence: CDR1 DFQATT, CDR2 SNEGSKA (reference sequence). This CDR3 is built from 11 residues. The CDR3 protein is CSAKQGVTQHF. As DNA, the CDR3 is TGCAGTGCTAAGCAGGGGGTTACCCAGCATTTT.

This clonotype was counted at least ten times. This sequence joins TRBV5-1 and TRBJ2-7; D is unresolved. Trimming cost V 0 bases and J 3 bases, with 4 bases left between them. Germline V lookup: CDR1 SGHRS, CDR2 YFSETQ. The CDR3 runs 12 residues. DNA of the CDR3: TGCGCCAGCAGCTTGGCGAACTACGAGCAGTACTTC. Protein product: CASSLANYEQYF.

V usage is TRBV27 and J usage is TRBJ1-5; possible D gene TRBD1, 6 bases. The length of the CDR3 is 15 residues. The germline V gene has CDR1 MNHEY and CDR2 SMNVEV (reference sequence). V was cut by 3 bases and J by 4 bases, with 13 bases left in between. The chain's CDR3 is CASSLAGTTNQPQHF. CDR3 nucleotide sequence: TGTGCCAGCAGTTTGGCTGGGACAACAAATCAGCCCCAGCATTTT.

V and J are TRBV9 and TRBJ1-6; D unclear. Germline assignment: CDR1 SGDLS and CDR2 YYNGEE. V lost 4 bases and J lost 7, with 15 bases in between. The CDR3 loop spans 15 amino acids. The DNA of the CDR3 is TGTGCCAGCAGCCCGGTGGATCCGCCAAATTCACCCCTCCACTTT. Encoded protein: CASSPVDPPNSPLHF.

This clonotype occurred a few times. The chain recombines TRBV2 with TRBJ1-2; a weak D match, TRBD1 (6 bases). Germline V lookup: CDR1 SNHLY, CDR2 FYNNEI. The length of the CDR3 is 13 residues. Trimming shortened V by 6 bases and J by 2 bases, and 10 bases separated the two germline ends. The CDR3: CASSATGNYGYTF. The CDR3 coding sequence is TGTGCCAGCAGCGCAACAGGGAACTATGGCTACACCTTC.

The V gene is TRBV9, the J gene TRBJ2-3; D is ambiguous. The CDR3 is made up of 14 amino acids. The V gene's germline CDR1 is SGDLS and CDR2 YYNGEE. V lost 5 bases to trimming and J lost 5 bases, with 15 bases between them. The CDR3 protein is CASSLDSLGDTQYF. DNA for the CDR3: TGTGCCAGCAGTCTAGACTCATTGGGAGATACGCAGTATTTT.

This sequence joins TRBV7-2 and TRBJ2-1, with D perhaps matching TRBD1 (6 bases). The CDR3 has 14 amino acids. CDR1 SGHTA and CDR2 FQGNSA come from the germline V gene. Trimming took 5 bases from V and 5 from J, leaving 13 bases between them. This CDR3 is CASSARQDHNEQFF. DNA for the CDR3: TGTGCCAGCAGCGCTCGACAGGACCACAATGAGCAGTTCTTC.

This clonotype has ten or more counts. The rearrangement links TRBV6-2 or TRBV6-3 to TRBJ2-7; TRBD2 matches at 10 bases. CDR1 and CDR2 from the germline V gene are MNHEY and SVGEGT. The CDR3 consists of 14 residues. J lost 2 bases, V lost 8 bases, and 6 bases had no gene match. The CDR3: CASELAGTTYEQYF. DNA for the CDR3: TGTGCCAGCGAACTAGCGGGGACGACCTACGAGCAGTACTTC.

In this sample, this clonotype turned up a few times. The chain employs TRBV10-1 and TRBJ1-1; TRBD1 is a possible D gene (6 bases). From germline, CDR1 is WNHNN and CDR2 SYGVQD (reference sequence). CDR3 length: 15 residues. V was cut by 3 bases and J by 4 bases, with 15 bases left in between. The CDR3 nucleotides read TGCGCCAGCAGTGAAACAGGGAGTTCAGGCACTGAAGCTTTCTTT. This encodes CASSETGSSGTEAFF.

This clonotype was seen only a few times. The chain uses TRBV7-9 and TRBJ2-5, with 10 bases identical to TRBD2. Germline values: CDR1 SEHNR, CDR2 FQNEAQ (reference sequence). This CDR3 comprises 16 residues. V was clipped by 5 bases and J by 5 bases; unmatched bases: 11. Here the CDR3 reads CASSVLAGVTGETQYF. CDR3 DNA sequence: TGTGCCAGCAGCGTGCTAGCGGGAGTTACCGGCGAGACCCAGTACTTC.

This clonotype was detected a few times. The chain is built from TRBV9 and TRBJ2-7; 8 nucleotides align to TRBD1. CDR3 size: 13 residues. CDR1 is SGDLS, CDR2 YYNGEE, per germline. V gave up 4 bases and J gave up 5 bases; unmatched junction bases: 5. Here the CDR3 reads CASSPQGAHEQYF. CDR3 coding DNA: TGTGCCAGCAGCCCTCAGGGGGCCCACGAGCAGTACTTC.

This clonotype has a count of ten or more. J is TRBJ1-5 and V is TRBV6-5; perhaps TRBD1 as D (5 bases). Trimming stripped 5 bases from V and 4 bases from J, with 18 bases between. CDR3 size: 16 residues. Germline CDR1 and CDR2: MNHEY and SVGAGI. CDR3 nucleotides: TGTGCCAGCAGTCAGGGCGGTGTTACCCCTAATCAGCCCCAGCATTTT. This sequence encodes CASSQGGVTPNQPQHF.

The gene calls are TRBV27 and TRBJ2-7, with D perhaps TRBD2 (6 bases). Germline lookup yields CDR1 MNHEY and CDR2 SMNVEV (reference sequence). The CDR3 is 16 amino acids. V was cut by 1 base and J by 2 bases, with 15 bases left in between. CDR3 in amino acids: CASSLYPPGTPYEQYF. As DNA, the CDR3 is TGTGCCAGCAGTTTATATCCCCCGGGGACTCCCTACGAGCAGTACTTC.

This clonotype was detected many times. The chain carries TRBV7-2 and TRBJ2-1; possibly TRBD1 for D (5 bases). Germline lookup yields CDR1 SGHTA and CDR2 FQGNSA. The length of the CDR3 is 15 residues. V dropped 1 base and J dropped 0 bases, with 7 bases sitting between them. CDR3 residues: CASSLGTISYNEQFF. CDR3 DNA sequence: TGTGCCAGCAGCTTAGGGACAATCTCCTACAATGAGCAGTTCTTC.

Ten or more counts support this clonotype. The chain has TRBV5-1 and TRBJ2-1; tentatively, D is TRBD1 (5 bases). This CDR3 has 12 amino acids. Trimming took off 0 bases at V and 9 bases at J, with 7 bases between the two ends. CDR1 and CDR2 (germline): SGHRS, YFSETQ. CDR3 sequence: CASSLEGVEQFF. As DNA, the CDR3 is TGCGCCAGCAGCTTGGAAGGGGTTGAGCAGTTCTTC.

This clonotype was counted between two and nine times. The chain is built from TRBV4-3 and TRBJ1-2; a possible D gene is TRBD1 (6 bases). The CDR3 length is 15 residues. V shed 0 bases and J shed 4 bases, with 12 bases lying between them. Germline assignment: CDR1 LGHNA and CDR2 YSLEER. CDR3 sequence reads: CASSQDLPGAYGYTF. The CDR3 bases are TGCGCCAGCAGCCAAGATTTGCCAGGGGCCTATGGCTACACCTTC.

This clonotype showed up just a few times. This sequence joins TRBV29-1 and TRBJ1-1; maybe TRBD1 (6 bases). The CDR3 has 15 residues. Germline V lookup: CDR1 SQVTM, CDR2 ANQGSEA. V was pared by 3 bases and J by 5 bases, with 19 bases between. The CDR3 sequence is CSVDIGQGSWTEAFF. The CDR3 DNA reads TGCAGCGTTGATATCGGGCAGGGGTCATGGACTGAAGCTTTCTTT.

This clonotype appeared a few times. The chain is built from TRBV9 and TRBJ1-6; D remains ambiguous. The V gene lost 3 bases and the J gene lost 6 bases, with 13 bases spanning the gap. CDR1 SGDLS and CDR2 YYNGEE come from the germline V gene. The CDR3 totals 15 residues. Here the CDR3 reads CASSENRNSNSPLHF. The CDR3 DNA follows: TGTGCCAGCAGCGAGAACCGCAACAGTAATTCACCCCTCCACTTT.

V usage is TRBV6-5 and J usage is TRBJ2-1, with no clear D. This CDR3 comprises 13 residues. The germline gives CDR1 MNHEY, CDR2 SVGAGI. V shed 2 bases and J shed 2 bases, with 4 bases lying between them. In DNA, the CDR3 is TGTGCCAGCAGTTACGACCCCTACAATGAGCAGTTCTTC. It translates to CASSYDPYNEQFF.

There are a few counts of this clonotype. The V and J genes are TRBV19 and TRBJ2-3; maybe TRBD1 (6 bases). Germline V gene data show CDR1 as LNHDA and CDR2 as SQIVND (reference sequence). V lost 4 bases and J 5 bases, leaving 13 bases between the germline ends. The length of the CDR3 is 14 residues. The CDR3 loop reads CASSSPKGGDTQYF. The CDR3 DNA reads as TGTGCCAGTAGTAGCCCTAAAGGGGGAGATACGCAGTATTTT.

This clonotype has just a few counts. The V call is TRBV2, the J call TRBJ2-1, with D unclear. Per the germline V gene, CDR1 is SNHLY and CDR2 is FYNNEI. V dropped 4 bases and J dropped 3 bases, with 10 bases sitting between them. The length of the CDR3 is 14 residues. This CDR3 is CASSVDPNYNEQFF. The CDR3 region has the DNA TGTGCCAGCAGTGTTGACCCGAACTACAATGAGCAGTTCTTC.

In its sample, this clonotype was seen many times. The chain recombines TRBV5-1 with TRBJ2-1, with 10 positions matching TRBD2. Per germline, CDR1 SGHRS and CDR2 YFSETQ. CDR3 length equals 19 residues. With V trimmed by 0 bases and J by 2 bases, 11 bases remained unmatched. Written as DNA, the CDR3 is TGCGCCAGCAGCTTGGATCCTAGCGGGAGCGTCGGCCCCTACAATGAGCAGTTCTTC. This codes for CASSLDPSGSVGPYNEQFF.

V is TRBV10-3 and J is TRBJ2-7; TRBD1 might be the D (6 bases). Trimming shortened V by 0 bases and J by 6 bases, and 18 bases separated the two germline ends. The CDR3 is 16 residues long. CDR1 and CDR2 (germline): ENHRY, SYGVKD. Here the CDR3 DNA reads TGTGCCATCAGTGAGTCGTTGTTTCAGGGGAAAGCCGAGCAGTACTTC. Its translation: CAISESLFQGKAEQYF.